Below are 8 T cell receptor beta chains sequenced from a single sample in a study of control samples from healthy donors and cancer patients. The data were produced by immunoSEQ multiplex PCR, yet TCRdb's version contains in-frame clones alone and is incomplete. The sample carries roughly 80,000 clones, 85% to 90% recorded once. The sequencing sample was made of PBMCs. The receptors stem from a woman aged 55-70 years with head and neck cancer.

The chain is built from TRBV7-9 and TRBJ1-4; D uncertain. Looked up from germline, CDR1 is SEHNR and CDR2 is FQNEAQ (reference sequence). The V and J ends lost 1 base and 8 bases respectively, with 5 bases between them. CDR3 length: 12 residues. The CDR3 here is CASSLGEEKLFF. CDR3 nucleotides: TGTGCCAGCAGCTTAGGTGAAGAAAAACTGTTTTTT.

This chain uses TRBV5-1 with TRBJ2-1; 10 nucleotides agree with TRBD2. Germline values: CDR1 SGHRS, CDR2 YFSETQ. Unmatched junction bases numbered 14, after V lost 4 bases and J lost 4 bases. The CDR3 length is 18 residues. For the CDR3, the DNA is TGCGCCAGCAGCCGCGGGCTAGCGGGAGTACTTAAATACAATGAGCAGTTCTTC. As protein: CASSRGLAGVLKYNEQFF. The whole variable domain, filled in from reference TRBV5-1 and TRBJ2-1, reads KAGVTQTPRYLIKTRGQQVTLSCSPISGHRSVSWYQQTPGQGLQFLFEYFSETQRNKGNFPGRFSGRQFSNSRSEMNVSTLELGDSALYLCASSRGLAGVLKYNEQFFGPGTRLTVL.

J is TRBJ1-5 and V is TRBV19; maybe TRBD1 (6 bases). V was trimmed by 3 bases and J by 1 base, leaving 13 bases between them. Germline CDR1 LNHDA, CDR2 SQIVND (reference sequence). The CDR3 consists of 16 residues. As DNA, the CDR3 is TGTGCCAGTAGTATCTGGTCCGGGGGCAGCAATCAGCCCCAGCATTTT. Amino acids: CASSIWSGGSNQPQHF.

This clone was seen only a few times. The chain uses TRBV6-6 and TRBJ2-1, with unresolved D. The V gene lost 10 bases and the J gene lost 0 bases, with 13 bases spanning the gap. The germline V gene encodes CDR1 MNHNY and CDR2 SVGAGI (reference sequence). This CDR3 spans 14 amino acids. CDR3 in DNA: TGTGCCACCGAGACTGCGAGCTCCTACAATGAGCAGTTCTTC. It encodes CATETASSYNEQFF.

This chain uses TRBV7-8 with TRBJ2-1, with 7 bases identical to TRBD2. Losses at the gene ends were 5 bases for V and 0 bases for J; bases not matched to a gene: 4. This CDR3 region has 15 residues. Germline V gene lookup returns CDR1 SGHVS and CDR2 FQNEAQ. The CDR3 DNA sequence: TGTGCCAGCAGCCAGCGGGAAAGCTCCTACAATGAGCAGTTCTTC. Translating it yields CASSQRESSYNEQFF. The variable domain in full, completed from reference TRBV7-8 and TRBJ2-1, reads GAGVSQSPRYKVAKRGQDVALRCDPISGHVSLFWYQQALGQGPEFLTYFQNEAQLDKSGLPSDRFFAERPEGSVSTLKIQRTQQEDSAVYLCASSQRESSYNEQFFGPGTRLTVL.

The rearrangement joins TRBV6-6 to TRBJ2-1; 10 bases are a match to TRBD2. J lost 7 bases, V lost 5 bases, and 14 bases had no gene match. Per germline, CDR1 MNHNY and CDR2 SVGAGI (reference sequence). This CDR3 contains 17 residues. CDR3 sequence: CASSPHQSGRVRNEQFF. The CDR3 DNA reads TGTGCCAGCAGTCCCCACCAAAGCGGGAGGGTCCGGAATGAGCAGTTCTTC.

The CDR3 here is CASSEGRSSGANVLTF. In nucleotides, the CDR3 is TGTGCCAGCAGTGAAGGAAGGTCCTCTGGGGCCAACGTCCTGACTTTC. The chain couples TRBV2 to TRBJ2-6, with D hard to call. Trimming removed 1 base from V and 0 bases from J, with 7 bases in between. Germline CDR1 SNHLY, CDR2 FYNNEI. The CDR3 length is 16 residues. Variable domain in full (rest from reference TRBV2 and TRBJ2-6): EPEVTQTPSHQVTQMGQEVILRCVPISNHLYFYWYRQILGQKVEFLVSFYNNEISEKSEIFDDQFSVERPDGSNFTLKIRSTKLEDSAMYFCASSEGRSSGANVLTFGAGSRLTVL.

V is TRBV5-1 and J is TRBJ2-5; TRBD2 matches at 7 bases. Looked up from germline, CDR1 is SGHRS and CDR2 is YFSETQ. The junction had 3 bases not matched to a gene; V was cut back by 5 bases and J by 2 bases. The CDR3 has 13 residues. CDR3 sequence reads: CASSVSGQETQYF. The CDR3 DNA follows: TGCGCCAGCAGTGTTAGCGGGCAAGAGACCCAGTACTTC. Complete variable domain (other parts from reference TRBV5-1 and TRBJ2-5): KAGVTQTPRYLIKTRGQQVTLSCSPISGHRSVSWYQQTPGQGLQFLFEYFSETQRNKGNFPGRFSGRQFSNSRSEMNVSTLELGDSALYLCASSVSGQETQYFGPGTRLLVL.